This is a list of T cell receptor beta chains from one sample in a study of shared clonotypes between healthy human individuals. The assay was immunoSEQ multiplex PCR, and TCRdb's table has in-frame clones only and misses some. The sample yields about 680,000 clones, about 90% seen once. The sample consisted of naive CD8+ T cells sorted from blood. Receptors were obtained from a man younger than 45 in good health. Both conserved end residues are part of each CDR3. The order of the fields is D gene, V gene, J gene, clone size, CDR3 DNA, CDR3 protein. A D gene is named only where the DNA matches it firmly. Clone size appears in some rows only: once, few, many, or a class for an expanded clone.

>NA|TRBV7-9|TRBJ2-7|NA
TGTGCCAGCACTACGGTTTCTTCCACAGGGCGCTACGAGCAGTACTTC
CASTTVSSTGRYEQYF
>NA|TRBV7-9|TRBJ2-5|NA
TGTGCCAGCAGCTTAGTAATTTTGGAAGAGACCCAGTACTTC
CASSLVILEETQYF
>TRBD2|TRBV4-1|TRBJ2-3|NA
TGCGCCAGCAGCCAGTACAGCGGGAGTACAGATACGCAGTATTTT
CASSQYSGSTDTQYF
>NA|TRBV7-9|TRBJ2-3|NA
TGTGCCAGCAGCTTAGGTGTGATGGATACGCAGTATTTT
CASSLGVMDTQYF
>NA|TRBV11-2|TRBJ1-5|NA
TGTGCCAGCAGCTTATCTGGGGATCAGCCCCAGCATTTT
CASSLSGDQPQHF
>TRBD2|TRBV29-1|TRBJ2-7|once
TGCAGCGTTTTTAGCGGGCACCCCTACGAGCAGTACTTC
CSVFSGHPYEQYF
>NA|TRBV19|TRBJ2-5|NA
TGTGCCAGTAGGGGACCTGTCGGTAAGACCCAGTACTTC
CASRGPVGKTQYF
>TRBD2|TRBV27|TRBJ2-3|NA
TGTGCCAGCAATTTGGGAGGGCACCCCTCCACAGATACGCAGTATTTT
CASNLGGHPSTDTQYF
>NA|TRBV14|TRBJ2-1|NA
TGTGCCAGCAGCCAAGGTGGCGGATTACAACCCAACAATGAGCAGTTCTTC
CASSQGGGLQPNNEQFF
>TRBD2|TRBV27|TRBJ2-4|few
TGTGCCAGCAGTCCGTCTTGGGGGGGAGGGCCCAAAAACATTCAGTACTTC
CASSPSWGGGPKNIQYF
>TRBD2|TRBV7-8|TRBJ2-3|NA
TGTGACAGCAGCCCTGGGACTAGCGGGCGGAGGGCAGATACGCAGTATTTT
CDSSPGTSGRRADTQYF
>TRBD2|TRBV9|TRBJ2-7|once
TGTGCCAGCAGCGTAAGGGAGGGCTACGAGCAGTACTTC
CASSVREGYEQYF
>TRBD2|TRBV7-9|TRBJ2-2|NA
TGTGCCAGCAGCTTAGAGGCGGGAGTGAGGACCGGGGAGCTGTTTTTT
CASSLEAGVRTGELFF
>TRBD1|TRBV29-1|TRBJ1-1|NA
TGCAGCGTTGAAGTCCCTTGGGGACAGCATCTGAACACTGAAGCTTTCTTT
CSVEVPWGQHLNTEAFF
>NA|TRBV7-9|TRBJ2-1|NA
TGTGCCAGCAGCGCGCGGGGCGGGCTAGTCCTTCATGAGCAGTTCTTC
CASSARGGLVLHEQFF
>NA|TRBV9|TRBJ1-4|NA
TGTGCCAGCAGCGCTTCAAAGGCCACTAATGAAAAACTGTTTTTT
CASSASKATNEKLFF
>TRBD1|TRBV29-1|TRBJ1-1|NA
TGCAGCGTGGGGACAGAGGGACCTGAAGCTTTCTTT
CSVGTEGPEAFF
>TRBD2|TRBV2|TRBJ2-2|NA
TGTGCCAGCAGTGATGGTAGCGGGAGCCGCGGGGAGCTGTTTTTT
CASSDGSGSRGELFF
>TRBD1|TRBV7-9|TRBJ2-1|NA
TGTGCCAGCAGCTTAGATAAGTTAGTGGACAGGGCCAAACCGTTCTTC
CASSLDKLVDRAKPFF
>TRBD2|TRBV4-3|TRBJ2-1|NA
TGCGCCAGCAGCCAAGACAGGGAGGGAAACAATGAGCAGTTCTTC
CASSQDREGNNEQFF
>NA|TRBV10-3|TRBJ2-7|few
TGTGCCATCAGTGGGGGGGACAGCTCCTACGAGCAGTACTTC
CAISGGDSSYEQYF
>TRBD2|TRBV9|TRBJ2-3|NA
TGTGCCAGCAGCGTAGCGGGACTAGCGGGGGCAAGTGATACGCAGTATTTT
CASSVAGLAGASDTQYF